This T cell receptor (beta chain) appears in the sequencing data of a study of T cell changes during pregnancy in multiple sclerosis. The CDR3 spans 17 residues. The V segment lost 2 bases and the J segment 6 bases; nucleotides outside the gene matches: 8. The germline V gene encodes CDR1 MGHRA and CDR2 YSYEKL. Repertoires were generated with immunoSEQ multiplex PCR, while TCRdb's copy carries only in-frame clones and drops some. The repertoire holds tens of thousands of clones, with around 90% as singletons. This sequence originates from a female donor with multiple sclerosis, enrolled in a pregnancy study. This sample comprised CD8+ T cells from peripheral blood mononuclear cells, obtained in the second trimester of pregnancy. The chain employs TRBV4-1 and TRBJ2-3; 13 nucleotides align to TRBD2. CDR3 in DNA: TGCGCCAGCAGCCAACTACTAGCGGGGGGGCCGGGGGATACGCAGTATTTT. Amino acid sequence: CASSQLLAGGPGDTQYF.